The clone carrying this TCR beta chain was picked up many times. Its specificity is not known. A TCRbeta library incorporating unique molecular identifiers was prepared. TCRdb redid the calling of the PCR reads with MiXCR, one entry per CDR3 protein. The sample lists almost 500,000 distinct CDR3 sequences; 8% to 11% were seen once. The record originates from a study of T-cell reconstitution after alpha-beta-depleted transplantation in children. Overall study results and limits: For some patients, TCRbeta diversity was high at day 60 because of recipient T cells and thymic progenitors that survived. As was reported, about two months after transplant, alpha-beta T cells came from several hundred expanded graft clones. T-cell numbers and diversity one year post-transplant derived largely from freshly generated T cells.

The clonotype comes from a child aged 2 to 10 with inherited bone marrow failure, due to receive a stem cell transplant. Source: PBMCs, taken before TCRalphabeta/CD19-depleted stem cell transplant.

The CDR3 sequence is CASSHRGPTYNEQFF. The CDR3 coding sequence is TGTGCCAGCAGCCACCGAGGGCCCACGTACAATGAGCAGTTCTTC. This chain links TRBV28 with TRBJ2-1; TRBD2 might be the D (5 bases). The germline V gene encodes CDR1 MDHEN and CDR2 SYDVKM. The CDR3 extends over 15 amino acids. The germline V and J ends were trimmed by 6 bases and 4 bases, with 16 bases remaining between them.